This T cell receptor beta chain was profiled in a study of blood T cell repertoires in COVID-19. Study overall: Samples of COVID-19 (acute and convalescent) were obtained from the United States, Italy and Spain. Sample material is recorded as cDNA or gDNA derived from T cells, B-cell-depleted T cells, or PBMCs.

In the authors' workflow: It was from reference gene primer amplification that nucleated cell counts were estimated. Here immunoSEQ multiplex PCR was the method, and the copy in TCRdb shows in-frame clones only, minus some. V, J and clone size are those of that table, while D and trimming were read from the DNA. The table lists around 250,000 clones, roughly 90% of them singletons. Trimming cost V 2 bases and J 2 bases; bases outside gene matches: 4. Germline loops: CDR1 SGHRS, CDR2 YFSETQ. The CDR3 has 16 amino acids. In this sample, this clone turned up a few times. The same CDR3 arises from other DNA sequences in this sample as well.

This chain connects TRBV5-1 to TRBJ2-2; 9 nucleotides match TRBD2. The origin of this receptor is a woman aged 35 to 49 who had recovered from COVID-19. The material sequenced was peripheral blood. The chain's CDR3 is CASSFGLATNTGELFF. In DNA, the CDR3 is TGCGCCAGCAGCTTTGGACTAGCGACCAACACCGGGGAGCTGTTTTTT.